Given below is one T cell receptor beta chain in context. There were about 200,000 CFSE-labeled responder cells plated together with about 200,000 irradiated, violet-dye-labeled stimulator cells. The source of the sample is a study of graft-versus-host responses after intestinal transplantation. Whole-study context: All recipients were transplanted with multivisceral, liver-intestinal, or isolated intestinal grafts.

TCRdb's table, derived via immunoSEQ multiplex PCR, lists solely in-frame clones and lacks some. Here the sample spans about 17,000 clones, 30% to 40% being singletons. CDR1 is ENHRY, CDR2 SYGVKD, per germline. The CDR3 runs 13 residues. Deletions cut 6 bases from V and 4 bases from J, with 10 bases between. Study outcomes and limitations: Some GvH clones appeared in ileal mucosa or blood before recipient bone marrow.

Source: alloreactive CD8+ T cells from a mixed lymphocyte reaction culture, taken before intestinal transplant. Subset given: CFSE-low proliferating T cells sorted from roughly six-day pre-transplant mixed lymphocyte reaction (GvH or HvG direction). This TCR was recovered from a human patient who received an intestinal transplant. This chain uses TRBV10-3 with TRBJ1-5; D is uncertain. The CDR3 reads CAISPDLNQPQHF. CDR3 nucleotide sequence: TGTGCCATCAGCCCGGACCTAAATCAGCCCCAGCATTTT.